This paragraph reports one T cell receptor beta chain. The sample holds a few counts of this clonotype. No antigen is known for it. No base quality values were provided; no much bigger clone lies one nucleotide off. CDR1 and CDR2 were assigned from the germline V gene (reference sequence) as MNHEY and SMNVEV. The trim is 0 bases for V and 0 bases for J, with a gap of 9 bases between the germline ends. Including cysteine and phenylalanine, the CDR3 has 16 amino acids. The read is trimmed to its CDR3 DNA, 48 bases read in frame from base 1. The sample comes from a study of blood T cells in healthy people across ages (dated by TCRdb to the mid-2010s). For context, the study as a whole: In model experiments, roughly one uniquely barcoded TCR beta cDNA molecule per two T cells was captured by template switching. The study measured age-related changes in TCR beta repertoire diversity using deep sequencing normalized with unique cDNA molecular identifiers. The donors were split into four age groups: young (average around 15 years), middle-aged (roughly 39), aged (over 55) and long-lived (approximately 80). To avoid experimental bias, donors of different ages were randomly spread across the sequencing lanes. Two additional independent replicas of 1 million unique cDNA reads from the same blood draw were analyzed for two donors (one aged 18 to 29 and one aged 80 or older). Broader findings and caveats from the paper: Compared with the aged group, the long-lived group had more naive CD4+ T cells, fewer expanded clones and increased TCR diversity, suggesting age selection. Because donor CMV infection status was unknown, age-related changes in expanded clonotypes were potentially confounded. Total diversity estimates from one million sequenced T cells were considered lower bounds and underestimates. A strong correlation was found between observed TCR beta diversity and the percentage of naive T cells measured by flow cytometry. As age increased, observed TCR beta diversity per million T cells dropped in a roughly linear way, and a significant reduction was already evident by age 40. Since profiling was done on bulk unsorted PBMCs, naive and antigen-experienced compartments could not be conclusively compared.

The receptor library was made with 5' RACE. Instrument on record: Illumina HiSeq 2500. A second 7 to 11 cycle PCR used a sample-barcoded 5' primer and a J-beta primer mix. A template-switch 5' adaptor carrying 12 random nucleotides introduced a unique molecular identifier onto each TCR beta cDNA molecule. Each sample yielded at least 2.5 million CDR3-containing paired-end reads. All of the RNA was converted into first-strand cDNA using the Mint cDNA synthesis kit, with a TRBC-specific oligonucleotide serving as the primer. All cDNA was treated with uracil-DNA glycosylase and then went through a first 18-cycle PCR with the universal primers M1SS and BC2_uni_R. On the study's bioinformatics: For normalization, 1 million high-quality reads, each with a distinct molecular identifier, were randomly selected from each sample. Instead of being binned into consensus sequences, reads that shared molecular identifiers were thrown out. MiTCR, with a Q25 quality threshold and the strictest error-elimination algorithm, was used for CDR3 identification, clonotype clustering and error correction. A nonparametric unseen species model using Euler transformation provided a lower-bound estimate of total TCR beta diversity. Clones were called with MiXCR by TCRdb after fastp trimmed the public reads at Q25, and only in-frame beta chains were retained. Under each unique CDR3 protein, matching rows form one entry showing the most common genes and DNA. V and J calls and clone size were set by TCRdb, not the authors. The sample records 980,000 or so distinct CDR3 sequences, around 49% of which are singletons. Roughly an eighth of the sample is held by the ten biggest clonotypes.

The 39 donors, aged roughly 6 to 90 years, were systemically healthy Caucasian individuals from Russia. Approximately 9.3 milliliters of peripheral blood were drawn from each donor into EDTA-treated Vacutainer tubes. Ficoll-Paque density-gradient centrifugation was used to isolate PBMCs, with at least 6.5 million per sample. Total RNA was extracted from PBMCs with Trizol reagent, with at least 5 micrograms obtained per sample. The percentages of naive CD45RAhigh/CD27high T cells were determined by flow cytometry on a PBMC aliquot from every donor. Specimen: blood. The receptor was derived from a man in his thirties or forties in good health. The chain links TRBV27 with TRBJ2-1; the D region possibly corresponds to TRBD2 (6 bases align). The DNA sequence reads TGTGCCAGCAGTTTATCCGGACTAAGCTCCTACAATGAGCAGTTCTTC. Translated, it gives CASSLSGLSSYNEQFF.